This entry lists 11 T cell receptor beta chains sequenced from one sample in a study of T cell responses to AZD1222 COVID-19 vaccine (dated by TCRdb to the early 2020s). Library preparation was by the immunoSEQ multiplex PCR assay. This is the immuneACCESS table as TCRdb keeps it, with only in-frame sequences that have V and J called. A part of the clones is gone; compared with another copy, unresolved V genes explain less than half, and the rest is unexplained. A total of 50,000 to 75,000 clones appear in this sample, approximately 92% of them only once. The ten biggest clones cover roughly 6.1% of the sample. Per the publication, the time point label means: about 28 days (+/-7) after the second vaccine dose. This material consisted of peripheral blood, taken 28 days after the second AZD1222 dose. These receptors were taken from an adult who received the AZD1222 COVID-19 vaccine.

This clone was seen more than once but under ten times. This chain joins TRBV19 and TRBJ2-2; 9 bases agree with TRBD1. The CDR3 consists of 13 residues. Germline V gives CDR1 LNHDA, CDR2 SQIVND (reference sequence). J was trimmed by 6 bases and V by 5 bases; bases with no gene match: 1. CDR3 bases: TGTGCCAGTAGTGGGACAGGGTCCGGGGAGCTGTTTTTT. This translates into CASSGTGSGELFF.

This rearrangement joins TRBV12-3 or TRBV12-4 to TRBJ2-7; D call uncertain. V was clipped by 5 bases and J by 4 bases, with 6 bases between them. CDR3 size: 11 residues. The CDR3 sequence is CASSRGYEQYF. The CDR3 DNA reads as TGTGCCAGCAGTCGTGGTTACGAGCAGTACTTC.

This clone was detected a few times. The gene calls are TRBV6-5 and TRBJ2-2; D is undetermined. The ends were cut back, 5 bases at V and 4 bases at J, with 8 bases in the middle. Germline V gives CDR1 MNHEY, CDR2 SVGAGI. CDR3 size: 13 residues. The CDR3 region is CASSRLGTGELFF. CDR3 nucleotide sequence: TGTGCCAGCAGTCGACTTGGCACCGGGGAGCTGTTTTTT.

This chain uses TRBV28 with TRBJ2-5; tentative D call: TRBD2 (6 bases). The length of the CDR3 is 17 residues. Deletions cut 3 bases from V and 1 base from J, with 18 bases between. Germline V CDR1 and CDR2: MDHEN, SYDVKM. In DNA, the CDR3 is TGTGCCAGCAGTTTTTCCGGGACTTACCTTGTCCAAGAGACCCAGTACTTC. Encoded protein: CASSFSGTYLVQETQYF.

The genes are TRBV6-7 and TRBJ2-1, with D uncertain. TRBV6-7 is sorted into the ORF group, with uncertain function. V lost 1 base to trimming and J lost 6 bases, with 16 bases between them. CDR3 length: 16 residues. The CDR3 DNA follows: TGTGCCAGCAGTTACTATCGGTCCTACGAATTCAATGAGCAGTTCTTC. Protein: CASSYYRSYEFNEQFF.

This clone has a single count. The chain recombines TRBV30 with TRBJ2-7, with 9 bases matching TRBD1. The CDR3 extends over 16 amino acids. Losses at the gene ends were 4 bases for V and 3 bases for J; bases not matched to a gene: 13. Germline V gives CDR1 GTSNPN, CDR2 SVGIG (reference sequence). CDR3 protein: CAWTKKRDRDFYEQYF. The CDR3 DNA reads TGTGCCTGGACTAAGAAAAGGGACAGGGATTTCTACGAGCAGTACTTC.

V and J are TRBV2 and TRBJ2-7; TRBD1 aligns across 12 bases. Trimming at V came to 6 bases and at J to 1 base, leaving 7 bases not matched to a gene. This CDR3 spans 16 amino acids. CDR1 and CDR2 from the germline V gene are SNHLY and FYNNEI. The CDR3 region has the DNA TGTGCCAGCAGGGGACAGGGGGCTCCTTTATCCTACGAGCAGTACTTC. As protein: CASRGQGAPLSYEQYF.

This chain connects TRBV30 to TRBJ1-3, with a possible D match to TRBD1 (5 bases). Germline lookup yields CDR1 GTSNPN and CDR2 SVGIG (reference sequence). The CDR3 has 14 amino acids. V was clipped by 3 bases and J by 4 bases, with 13 bases between them. The CDR3 nucleotides are TGTGCCTGGAGGACGGACACTTGGGGAAACACCATATATTTT. It encodes CAWRTDTWGNTIYF.

In this sample, this clone turned up a few times. The rearrangement links TRBV14 to TRBJ1-4; the match to TRBD1 covers 8 bases. Trimming at V came to 6 bases and at J to 8 bases, leaving 2 bases not matched to a gene. The CDR3 covers 12 residues. Germline lookup yields CDR1 SGHDN and CDR2 FVKESK. CDR3 loop: CASRWTGEKLFF. DNA of the CDR3: TGTGCCAGCAGGTGGACAGGGGAAAAACTGTTTTTT.

J is TRBJ2-2 and V is TRBV10-3, with 14 bases lining up with TRBD2. CDR1 is ENHRY, CDR2 SYGVKD, per germline. The CDR3 spans 19 residues. The V and J ends lost 6 bases and 5 bases, in that order; junction bases with no gene match: 14. The CDR3 DNA sequence: TGTGCCATCAGGGGGGGCGTGGGACTAGCGGGAGAAAGGACCGGGGAGCTGTTTTTT. Protein: CAIRGGVGLAGERTGELFF.

The chain links TRBV19 to TRBJ2-5; a weak D match, TRBD1 (6 bases). The CDR3 contains 15 residues. Germline CDR1 and CDR2: LNHDA and SQIVND (reference sequence). Between the trimmed V and J ends, which lost 5 bases and 2 bases, there was a span of 15 bases. In DNA form, the CDR3 reads TGTGCCAGTAGTGAACGACAGGTTGTACAAGAGACCCAGTACTTC. This translates into CASSERQVVQETQYF.